Below are 28 T cell receptor beta chains sequenced from a single sample in a study of spatial heterogeneity in lung cancer. From the 5' RACE reads, TCRdb called clonotypes with MiXCR, one entry per CDR3 protein. Of approximately 2,500 distinct CDR3 sequences listed, 5% to 6% are singletons. Points from the study as a whole: Tumoral mutation counts were tracked by counts of expanded intratumoral alpha and beta TCRs.

The antigens these receptors bind are not known. As to time point: sample taken at primary tumor resection. This material consisted of lung tumor tissue, taken at surgery. The receptors were sampled from a male donor with early-stage non-small cell lung cancer.

By sample fraction, this clonotype is medium-sized. The gene calls are TRBV29-1 and TRBJ2-1; 12 nucleotides align to TRBD2. Germline CDR1 and CDR2: SQVTM and ANQGSEA. The V segment lost 7 bases and the J segment 9 bases; nucleotides outside the gene matches: 10. The CDR3 extends over 14 amino acids. The CDR3 nucleotides are TGCAGCGCCCGATCCTCGGGACTAGCGGGTGAGCAGTTCTTC. This sequence encodes CSARSSGLAGEQFF.

V is TRBV28 and J is TRBJ2-1; D is unclear. Germline values: CDR1 MDHEN, CDR2 SYDVKM. This CDR3 has 15 amino acids. V was cut by 2 bases and J by 5 bases, with 13 bases left in between. CDR3: CASSLTSEANNEQFF. The CDR3 region has the DNA TGTGCCAGCAGTTTAACCAGCGAGGCAAACAATGAGCAGTTCTTC.

This clonotype is deemed medium-sized. V and J are TRBV29-1 and TRBJ2-7, with TRBD1 identical over 7 bases. Germline V lookup: CDR1 SQVTM, CDR2 ANQGSEA. V gave up 7 bases and J gave up 2 bases; unmatched junction bases: 5. The CDR3 runs 12 residues. CDR3 amino acids: CSGKQGTYEQYF. CDR3 in DNA: TGCAGCGGAAAACAGGGGACCTACGAGCAGTACTTC.

This clonotype is deemed medium-sized. The DNA for the CDR3 is TGTGCCAGCAGCCCCCGGGGGGGCAACACCGGGGAGCTGTTTTTT. Protein sequence: CASSPRGGNTGELFF. The J gene is TRBJ2-2, the V gene TRBV9; 8 bases agree with TRBD2. Germline V gene data show CDR1 as SGDLS and CDR2 as YYNGEE. The length of the CDR3 is 15 residues. Trimming took 4 bases from V and 2 from J; bases not matched to a gene: 4.

CDR3 sequence: CASSWSGRALEQYF. The CDR3 nucleotides are TGTGCCAGCAGTTGGTCCGGGAGGGCCCTCGAGCAGTACTTC. The J gene is TRBJ2-7, the V gene TRBV12-3 or TRBV12-4; 8 bases agree with TRBD2. With 4 bases clipped from V and 6 bases from J, the junction kept 8 bases outside the gene matches. The CDR3 is 14 amino acids.

This clonotype is medium-sized (0.01 to 0.1%) in the sample. The chain combines TRBV29-1 with TRBJ2-7, with TRBD2 matching 7 bases. J gave up 5 bases and V 4 bases, and 11 bases lay outside the gene matches. This CDR3 has 14 residues. CDR1 SQVTM and CDR2 ANQGSEA come from the germline V gene. The CDR3 DNA reads TGCAGCGTTGCTAGCGGATCCTATGGGAACGAGCAGTACTTC. Its protein is CSVASGSYGNEQYF.

This clonotype is medium-sized in the sample. The CDR3 coding sequence is TGTGCCAGCAGTTATGACTACCGCGCGTATGAGCAGTTCTTC. Amino acids: CASSYDYRAYEQFF. The chain has TRBV6-6 and TRBJ2-1; tentative D call: TRBD2 (5 bases). CDR3 length equals 14 residues. Germline V gene sequence: CDR1 MNHNY, CDR2 SVGAGI (reference sequence). The ends were cut back, 3 bases at V and 8 bases at J, with 14 bases in the middle.

This clonotype qualifies as medium-sized. The chain joins TRBV29-1 to TRBJ1-2; 12 nucleotides line up with TRBD1. V lost 6 bases, J lost 6 bases, and 8 bases stayed unmatched. This CDR3 region has 14 residues. Germline V CDR1 and CDR2: SQVTM, ANQGSEA. The CDR3 here is CSVLGQGARDGYTF. The CDR3 DNA sequence: TGCAGCGTCCTGGGACAGGGGGCGCGGGATGGCTACACCTTC.

The chain recombines TRBV30 with TRBJ1-1; D unresolved. CDR3 length equals 17 residues. Germline CDR1 is GTSNPN and CDR2 is SVGIG (reference sequence). Trimming stripped 0 bases from V and 5 bases from J, with 22 bases between. The CDR3 here is CAWSVDGYEFVRTEAFF. The CDR3 DNA reads as TGTGCCTGGAGTGTAGATGGATATGAGTTCGTGCGGACTGAAGCTTTCTTT. The full variable domain, rest sourced from reference TRBV30 and TRBJ1-1, is SQTIHQWPATLVQPVGSPLSLECTVEGTSNPNLYWYRQAAGRGLQLLFYSVGIGQISSEVPQNLSASRPQDRQFILSSKKLLLSDSGFYLCAWSVDGYEFVRTEAFFGQGTRLTVV.

With regard to this clonotype: A much larger clonotype is one base distant, so this may be a read error. The chain joins TRBV6-2 or TRBV6-3 to TRBJ2-7; the D is unclear. CDR3 size: 13 residues. V was clipped by 7 bases and J by 2 bases, with 12 bases between them. Germline assignment: CDR1 MNHEY and CDR2 SVGEGT. The CDR3 region is CASNPEQTYEQYF. The CDR3 DNA follows: TGTGCCAGCAATCCGGAACAAACCTACGAGCAGTACTTC.

By share, this clonotype ranks as medium-sized (0.01 to 0.1%). CDR3 residues: CASSLPGLAGTTYEQYF. CDR3 DNA sequence: TGTGCCAGCAGCTTACCGGGACTAGCGGGGACAACCTACGAGCAGTACTTC. V usage is TRBV14 and J usage is TRBJ2-7, with TRBD2 identical over 13 bases. From germline, CDR1 is SGHDN and CDR2 FVKESK. V dropped 5 bases and J dropped 2; count of bases not matched to a gene: 9. The CDR3 sequence is 17 residues long.

This clonotype was observed at least ten times. This rearrangement joins TRBV28 to TRBJ2-1; possible D gene TRBD2, 6 bases. The CDR3 length is 16 residues. From germline, CDR1 is MDHEN and CDR2 SYDVKM. Trimming removed 7 bases from V and 1 base from J, with 17 bases in between. CDR3 protein: CASTSRGSQSYNEQFF. As DNA, the CDR3 is TGTGCCAGCACTTCCCGGGGGAGTCAGTCCTACAATGAGCAGTTCTTC.

By sample fraction, this clonotype is medium-sized. The chain links TRBV24-1 to TRBJ2-5; TRBD1 might be the D (7 bases). The CDR3 totals 15 residues. The V and J ends lost 3 bases and 4 bases respectively, with 14 bases between them. Germline loops: CDR1 KGHDR, CDR2 SFDVKD. The CDR3 DNA reads as TGTGCCACCAGTGATCTGGGTCAGGGGGGAGAGACCCAGTACTTC. As protein: CATSDLGQGGETQYF.

This clonotype is labeled medium-sized. The chain is built from TRBV11-2 and TRBJ2-1; no definite D call. V was shortened by 4 bases and J by 7 bases, with 17 bases between the two germline ends. From germline, CDR1 is SGHAT and CDR2 FQNNGV. CDR3 length: 15 amino acids. The CDR3 protein is CASSSGLPGLNEQFF. DNA for the CDR3: TGTGCCAGCAGCTCAGGCCTCCCTGGGCTTAATGAGCAGTTCTTC.

The chain couples TRBV11-2 to TRBJ2-1, with 11 nucleotides matching TRBD2. Germline loops: CDR1 SGHAT, CDR2 FQNNGV. The length of the CDR3 is 16 residues. V gave up 4 bases and J gave up 6 bases; unmatched junction bases: 8. CDR3 residues: CASSSDLAGGANEQFF. CDR3 bases: TGTGCCAGCAGCTCAGACCTAGCGGGAGGTGCCAATGAGCAGTTCTTC.

By sample fraction, this clonotype is medium-sized (0.01 to 0.1%). The chain is built from TRBV5-4 and TRBJ2-1; possibly TRBD1 for D (6 bases). Germline CDR1 and CDR2: SGHNT and YYREEE (reference sequence). Trimming removed 5 bases at V and 5 bases at J, with 17 bases between. The CDR3 has 15 amino acids. The CDR3 nucleotides are TGTGCCAGCAGTTCAGGACAGTTTCTCGACAATGAGCAGTTCTTC. This translates into CASSSGQFLDNEQFF.

This clonotype rates as medium-sized. V is TRBV19 and J is TRBJ2-7; D gene uncertain. Trimming removed 0 bases at V and 6 bases at J, with 9 bases between. CDR3 length equals 13 residues. Germline CDR1 and CDR2: LNHDA and SQIVND (reference sequence). Written as DNA, the CDR3 is TGTGCCAGTAGTATAGACAAATGGGGCGAGCAGTACTTC. Protein product: CASSIDKWGEQYF.

The gene calls are TRBV10-1 and TRBJ2-3; D call uncertain. The CDR3 sequence is 14 residues long. V was pared by 0 bases and J by 0 bases, with 4 bases between. In germline, CDR1 is WNHNN, CDR2 SYGVQD (reference sequence). The CDR3 sequence: CASSESQSTDTQYF. In DNA, the CDR3 is TGCGCCAGCAGTGAGTCGCAAAGCACAGATACGCAGTATTTT.

By sample share, this clonotype is medium-sized. V is TRBV28 and J is TRBJ1-5; a weak D match, TRBD1 (5 bases). The germline gives CDR1 MDHEN, CDR2 SYDVKM. V lost 8 bases and J lost 3, with 14 bases in between. The CDR3 extends over 14 amino acids. CDR3 nucleotide sequence: TGTGCCAGCGTCGTCGCAGGGATCAATCAGCCCCAGCATTTT. This sequence encodes CASVVAGINQPQHF.

This clonotype was seen at least ten times. The chain joins TRBV6-6 to TRBJ1-1; D is ambiguous. The CDR3 spans 11 residues. The germline V and J ends were trimmed by 6 bases and 2 bases, with 4 bases remaining between them. Germline lookup yields CDR1 MNHNY and CDR2 SVGAGI (reference sequence). CDR3 DNA sequence: TGTGCCAGCAGCCCAAACACTGAAGCTTTCTTT. Protein product: CASSPNTEAFF.

This clonotype has only a few counts. This chain links TRBV10-1 with TRBJ2-3; D not resolved. Per germline, CDR1 WNHNN and CDR2 SYGVQD (reference sequence). The CDR3 is made up of 13 amino acids. V was shortened by 5 bases and J by 2 bases, with 8 bases between the two germline ends. The CDR3 region is CASSPGPTDTQYF. DNA of the CDR3: TGCGCCAGCAGTCCGGGCCCCACAGATACGCAGTATTTT.

In its sample, this clonotype is medium-sized. The chain employs TRBV20-1 and TRBJ1-4, with D perhaps matching TRBD1 (5 bases). Germline loops: CDR1 DFQATT, CDR2 SNEGSKA (reference sequence). The CDR3 is made up of 12 amino acids. The CDR3 loop reads CSVPEGYEKLFF. CDR3 bases: TGCAGCGTACCCGAGGGGTATGAAAAACTGTTTTTT.

This clonotype was seen many times. The rearrangement uses TRBV29-1 and TRBJ1-2; D perhaps matches TRBD1 (6 bases). Trimming cost V 8 bases and J 5 bases, with 18 bases left between them. CDR3 length equals 13 residues. Germline loops: CDR1 SQVTM, CDR2 ANQGSEA. Here the CDR3 reads CSSQRDMAYGYTF. CDR3 sequence (DNA): TGCAGCTCGCAACGGGACATGGCTTATGGCTACACCTTC.

By sample share, this clonotype is medium-sized. J is TRBJ2-2 and V is TRBV7-6; 11 nucleotides line up with TRBD1. The length of the CDR3 is 14 residues. CDR1 is SGHVS, CDR2 FNYEAQ, per germline. V lost 4 bases and J lost 6; bases outside the gene matches: 1. CDR3 sequence: CASSSGQGAGELFF. DNA of the CDR3: TGTGCCAGCAGCTCGGGACAGGGGGCCGGGGAGCTGTTTTTT.

This clonotype is medium-sized (0.01 to 0.1%) within its sample. J is TRBJ2-5 and V is TRBV11-2; D may be TRBD1 or TRBD2 (5 bases each). Germline V gene lookup returns CDR1 SGHAT and CDR2 FQNNGV. This CDR3 contains 15 residues. Trimming left V 0 bases short and J 7 bases short, with 15 bases between. CDR3 coding DNA: TGTGCCAGCAGCTTAGAAGGGACGGAGTTTGTGACCCAGTACTTC. Translated: CASSLEGTEFVTQYF.

By share of the sample, this clonotype is medium-sized (0.01 to 0.1%). The V call is TRBV18, the J call TRBJ2-4, with TRBD1 identical over 8 bases. The V segment lost 3 bases and the J segment 7 bases; nucleotides outside the gene matches: 8. CDR1 is KGHSH, CDR2 LQKENI, per germline. This CDR3 has 15 residues. The CDR3 spells CASSPQGATRNIQYF. In DNA, the CDR3 is TGTGCCAGCTCACCCCAGGGGGCGACTCGGAACATTCAGTACTTC.

This clonotype is labeled as medium-sized. The chain combines TRBV7-2 with TRBJ2-5; maybe TRBD1 (5 bases). Per germline, CDR1 SGHTA and CDR2 FQGNSA. V lost 6 bases, J lost 7 bases, and 15 bases lay in between. The CDR3 totals 13 residues. The CDR3 is CASRATAPGTQYF. DNA for the CDR3: TGTGCCAGCAGGGCGACAGCGCCAGGGACCCAGTACTTC.

V usage is TRBV6-6 and J usage is TRBJ2-5; TRBD2 agrees at 9 bases. V lost 3 bases to trimming and J lost 5 bases; unmatched junction nucleotides: 4. CDR3 length: 14 residues. Germline V gene sequence: CDR1 MNHNY, CDR2 SVGAGI (reference sequence). CDR3 sequence reads: CASSYSGGGETQYF. The CDR3 DNA reads as TGTGCCAGCAGTTATAGCGGGGGTGGGGAGACCCAGTACTTC.